This is a list of T cell receptor beta chains from one sample in a study of blood T cell repertoires in COVID-19. Sequencing was performed with immunoSEQ multiplex PCR; in TCRdb, only in-frame clones are kept and a portion is missing. The data contain under 250,000 clones, around 80% of them seen just once; the ten biggest clones take up around 14%. Specimen: peripheral blood. The receptors originated from a human donor in a cohort sampled during active COVID-19. The CDR3 runs from the conserved cysteine through the conserved F or W. The D gene is left open where the match is weak. Size is omitted from some rows. Given values are once, few, many or a class for expanded clones.

cdr3_aa	cdr3_nt	d_call	clone_size	v_call	j_call
CASSLATFWEGSAEQFF	TGTGCCAGCAGCTTAGCGACTTTTTGGGAGGGTTCCGCTGAGCAGTTCTTC	TRBD2	NA	TRBV7-9	TRBJ2-1
CAITEREWYNEQFF	TGTGCCATCACCGAGCGGGAATGGTACAATGAGCAGTTCTTC	TRBD2	NA	TRBV10-3	TRBJ2-1
CASSPVRGGEPQHF	TGTGCCAGCAGTCCCGTCAGGGGAGGGGAGCCCCAGCATTTT	NA	NA	TRBV27	TRBJ1-5
CASSEWASGASGETQYF	TGCGCCAGCAGTGAGTGGGCTAGCGGGGCCTCCGGGGAGACCCAGTACTTC	TRBD2	NA	TRBV10-1	TRBJ2-5
CASSRTSGSQDTQYF	TGCGCCAGCAGCCGGACTAGCGGGAGCCAAGATACGCAGTATTTT	TRBD2	NA	TRBV5-1	TRBJ2-3
CASSLETGMGTEAFF	TGTGCCAGCAGCTTAGAGACAGGTATGGGGACTGAAGCTTTCTTT	NA	NA	TRBV7-9	TRBJ1-1
CASTRAAGQNTEAFF	TGTGCCAGCACTCGGGCGGCAGGACAGAACACTGAAGCTTTCTTT	NA	NA	TRBV6-5	TRBJ1-1
CASSLRREESYNEQFF	TGTGCCAGCAGCTTAAGACGGGAAGAATCCTACAATGAGCAGTTCTTC	NA	once	TRBV7-9	TRBJ2-1
CASSLWDRGPGEQFF	TGTGCCAGCAGCTTGTGGGACAGGGGGCCTGGTGAGCAGTTCTTC	TRBD1	NA	TRBV5-6	TRBJ2-1
CASSPRQTDTQYF	TGTGCCAGCAGTCCCCGACAGACAGATACGCAGTATTTT	NA	NA	TRBV27	TRBJ2-3
CASSQGIPGQGYNEQFF	TGCGCCAGCAGTCAAGGGATCCCGGGACAGGGTTACAATGAGCAGTTCTTC	TRBD1	few	TRBV23-1	TRBJ2-1
CASSFPGLAYNEQFF	TGTGCCAGCAGCTTCCCAGGACTAGCTTACAATGAGCAGTTCTTC	TRBD2	NA	TRBV5-4	TRBJ2-1
CASSQVSRGIHGYTF	TGTGCCAGCAGCCAAGTCTCGCGCGGGATCCATGGCTACACCTTC	NA	NA	TRBV3-1/TRBV3-2	TRBJ1-2
CASSPASGSDEQFF	TGTGCCAGCAGCCCAGCTAGCGGGAGCGATGAGCAGTTCTTC	TRBD2	NA	TRBV11-3	TRBJ2-1
CASSGAAGGYNEQFF	TGCGCCAGCAGTGGGGCAGCGGGAGGGTACAATGAGCAGTTCTTC	TRBD2	NA	TRBV10-2	TRBJ2-1
CASSPQKGGRPGNEQFF	TGTGCCAGCTCCCCACAGAAAGGCGGGAGGCCGGGGAATGAGCAGTTCTTC	TRBD2	NA	TRBV18	TRBJ2-1
CASSVGQGAEGYTF	TGTGCCAGTAGTGTGGGACAGGGGGCTGAAGGCTACACCTTC	TRBD1	NA	TRBV19	TRBJ1-2
CASTGEQGRTEAFF	TGCGCCAGCACAGGGGAACAGGGGCGGACTGAAGCTTTCTTT	TRBD1	once	TRBV5-1	TRBJ1-1
CAWSITGQGKFF	TGTGCCTGGAGTATCACCGGACAGGGGAAGTTCTTC	TRBD1	NA	TRBV30	TRBJ2-1
CASSSSGRYHNEQFF	TGTGCCAGCAGCTCTAGCGGGAGGTACCACAATGAGCAGTTCTTC	TRBD2	NA	TRBV7-9	TRBJ2-1
CASSRWDIDNQPQHF	TGTGCCAGCAGTAGGTGGGACATCGATAATCAGCCCCAGCATTTT	NA	NA	TRBV6-5	TRBJ1-5
CASSQELNSYEQYF	TGTGCCAGCAGCCAAGAACTTAACAGTTACGAGCAGTACTTC	NA	NA	TRBV4-2	TRBJ2-7
CASSLSWRGRANTGELFF	TGTGCCAGCAGCTTAAGTTGGCGGGGGCGCGCGAACACCGGGGAGCTGTTTTTT	NA	NA	TRBV7-9	TRBJ2-2
CASSTSGASGRNEQFF	TGTGCTAGCAGCACATCAGGGGCTAGCGGGAGAAATGAGCAGTTCTTC	TRBD2	NA	TRBV7-7	TRBJ2-1
CASSLALGQGGDYGYTF	TGTGCCAGCAGCTTAGCGCTCGGACAGGGAGGAGACTATGGCTACACCTTC	TRBD1	NA	TRBV7-9	TRBJ1-2
CASSPDRDYGYTF	TGTGCCAGCTCCCCGGACAGGGACTATGGCTACACCTTC	TRBD1	NA	TRBV18	TRBJ1-2
CASSPANRDRGYEQYF	TGTGCCAGCAGCCCTGCCAACCGGGACAGGGGTTACGAGCAGTACTTC	TRBD1	NA	TRBV7-9	TRBJ2-7
CASSLLRGTYNEQFF	TGTGCCAGCAGCTTATTACGCGGAACCTACAATGAGCAGTTCTTC	NA	NA	TRBV11-2	TRBJ2-1
CASSFSDRGEQYF	TGTGCCAGCAGTTTCTCGGACAGGGGCGAGCAGTACTTC	TRBD1	NA	TRBV28	TRBJ2-7
CASSSYRGLGYEQYF	TGTGCCAGCAGTTCCTACAGGGGATTAGGCTACGAGCAGTACTTC	TRBD1	NA	TRBV28	TRBJ2-7
CASDTRTNYGYTF	TGTGCCAGTGACACCCGAACTAACTATGGCTACACCTTC	NA	NA	TRBV19	TRBJ1-2
CASSSYPTGGNGYTF	TGTGCCAGCAGCTCATACCCGACAGGGGGAAATGGCTACACCTTC	TRBD1	NA	TRBV5-6	TRBJ1-2
CSVLTGYNSPLHF	TGCAGCGTTCTAACAGGGTATAATTCACCCCTCCACTTT	NA	NA	TRBV29-1	TRBJ1-6
CASSPTSALRYSSYEQYF	TGTGCCAGTAGTCCGACTAGCGCCTTACGCTATAGCTCCTACGAGCAGTACTTC	TRBD2	NA	TRBV27	TRBJ2-7
CASSGRGTYEQYF	TGTGCCAGCAGTGGGAGGGGTACCTACGAGCAGTACTTC	NA	NA	TRBV2	TRBJ2-7
CASSLGDRRYEQYF	TGTGCCAGCAGTTTGGGGGACAGACGTTACGAGCAGTACTTC	TRBD1	few	TRBV27	TRBJ2-7
CASTEPGQGAQPQHF	TGTGCCAGCACCGAACCGGGACAGGGGGCTCAGCCCCAGCATTTT	TRBD1	NA	TRBV6-6	TRBJ1-5
CASSVVSGMGETQYF	TGTGCCAGCAGCGTAGTGTCGGGGATGGGAGAGACCCAGTACTTC	NA	NA	TRBV9	TRBJ2-5
CASSLGLNEQFF	TGTGCCAGCAGCTTAGGGCTTAATGAGCAGTTCTTC	NA	NA	TRBV7-2	TRBJ2-1
CASSGGQGDQPQHF	TGTGCCAGCAGTGGAGGACAGGGAGACCAGCCCCAGCATTTT	TRBD1	NA	TRBV2	TRBJ1-5
CASSRLWDSEYSYEQYF	TGTGCCAGCAGTCGTTTATGGGACAGCGAGTATTCCTACGAGCAGTACTTC	TRBD1	NA	TRBV6-6	TRBJ2-7
CASSYSEGHKYGYTF	TGTGCCAGCAGTTACTCGGAAGGACATAAGTACGGCTACACCTTC	NA	NA	TRBV6-5	TRBJ1-2
CASSLGPGRTEQYF	TGTGCCAGCAGCTTAGGTCCAGGGAGGACCGAGCAGTACTTC	NA	NA	TRBV7-2	TRBJ2-7
CSASTAHVGGRSTYNEQFF	TGCAGTGCTAGTACGGCCCATGTGGGAGGGCGAAGTACGTACAATGAGCAGTTCTTC	TRBD2	NA	TRBV20-1	TRBJ2-1
CASSRTSSEQYF	TGTGCCAGCAGCCGAACTAGCTCCGAGCAGTACTTC	NA	NA	TRBV3-1/TRBV3-2	TRBJ2-7